A single sample gave rise to the 8 T cell receptor beta chains below, sequenced in a study of identical twins. TCRdb fed the 5' RACE reads into MiXCR, producing one record per CDR3 protein. The top ten clones hold over 2.5% of a sample with a few hundred thousand distinct CDR3 sequences, roughly 24% of them seen once. The same data also went into a second study, on T cells expressing NK-cell markers.

The sequenced material came from CD4+ T cells sorted from blood. The receptor set was obtained from a woman aged 18-30 years in good health.

The CDR3 sequence: CASSSLTSSTYNEQFF. The CDR3, as DNA: TGTGCCAGCAGTTCCCTGACTAGCAGTACCTACAATGAGCAGTTCTTC. This chain links TRBV27 with TRBJ2-1; 7 bases map to TRBD2. Germline values: CDR1 MNHEY, CDR2 SMNVEV (reference sequence). After removal of 4 bases from V and 2 bases from J, the junction contained 8 bases not matched to a gene. The CDR3 has 16 residues.

The chain uses TRBV12-3 or TRBV12-4 and TRBJ2-7, with TRBD1 matching over 10 bases. J gave up 4 bases and V 7 bases, and 10 bases lay outside the gene matches. This CDR3 contains 15 residues. The DNA for the CDR3 is TGTGCCAGCAACCCATGGGGACAGGGGAGGTACGAGCAGTACTTC. Residues: CASNPWGQGRYEQYF.

This chain links TRBV20-1 with TRBJ2-7, with 7 nucleotides matching TRBD2. CDR3 length equals 15 residues. Germline lookup yields CDR1 DFQATT and CDR2 SNEGSKA (reference sequence). Trimming cost V 0 bases and J 5 bases; bases outside gene matches: 10. The CDR3 spells CSARDLSSGTHEQYF. The CDR3 nucleotides are TGCAGTGCTAGAGATTTATCCAGCGGGACCCACGAGCAGTACTTC.

There are a few counts of this clonotype. The chain has TRBV5-1 and TRBJ2-7; D gene unclear. Looked up from germline, CDR1 is SGHRS and CDR2 is YFSETQ. The CDR3 covers 15 residues. The germline V and J ends were trimmed by 2 bases and 0 bases, with 12 bases remaining between them. This CDR3 reads CASSFGIHYSYEQYF. The CDR3 nucleotides are TGCGCCAGCAGCTTCGGAATACATTACTCCTACGAGCAGTACTTC.

The count of this clonotype is one. The gene calls are TRBV20-1 and TRBJ2-5, with TRBD2 identical over 11 bases. The CDR3 sequence is 14 residues long. The germline V gene encodes CDR1 DFQATT and CDR2 SNEGSKA (reference sequence). The junction had 7 bases not matched to a gene; V was cut back by 5 bases and J by 5 bases. The CDR3 region is CSAPTSGRGETQYF. CDR3 coding DNA: TGCAGTGCTCCTACTAGCGGGAGAGGGGAGACCCAGTACTTC.

The chain combines TRBV7-9 with TRBJ1-2, with 10 positions matching TRBD1. Trimming removed 4 bases from V and 6 bases from J; junction bases left unmatched: 11. Germline loops: CDR1 SEHNR, CDR2 FQNEAQ (reference sequence). This CDR3 contains 16 residues. The chain's CDR3 is CASSSLTGTGEHGYTF. The CDR3 DNA reads TGTGCCAGCAGCTCCTTAACCGGGACAGGGGAGCATGGCTACACCTTC. The full variable domain, rest sourced from reference TRBV7-9 and TRBJ1-2, is DTGVSQNPRHKITKRGQNVTFRCDPISEHNRLYWYRQTLGQGPEFLTYFQNEAQLEKSRLLSDRFSAERPKGSFSTLEIQRTEQGDSAMYLCASSSLTGTGEHGYTFGSGTRLTVV.

This clonotype came up a few times. The chain links TRBV3-1 to TRBJ2-1, with TRBD2 as a possible D gene (6 bases). The CDR3 extends over 17 amino acids. V was trimmed by 0 bases and J by 2 bases, leaving 14 bases between them. Germline V gene data show CDR1 as LGHDT and CDR2 as YNNKEL (reference sequence). CDR3 in DNA: TGTGCCAGCAGCCAAGATTTGGCGGGGCGCCCCTACAATGAGCAGTTCTTC. This sequence encodes CASSQDLAGRPYNEQFF.

This clonotype was detected only a few times. The rearrangement links TRBV10-3 to TRBJ2-7, with 7 bases matching TRBD1. The CDR3 has 14 residues. Germline loops: CDR1 ENHRY, CDR2 SYGVKD. V dropped 8 bases and J dropped 5; count of bases not matched to a gene: 12. The CDR3 loop is CAISEGDRVHEQYF. CDR3 sequence (DNA): TGTGCCATCTCCGAGGGAGACAGGGTCCACGAGCAGTACTTC.